The 17 T cell receptor beta chains listed next were all sequenced from one sample in a study of T cell repertoires in cytomegalovirus infection. Using its own MiXCR run on the reads, TCRdb lists one record per CDR3 protein. Of about 740,000 distinct CDR3 sequences in the sample, less than 40% were seen once. Source material: PBMCs. The receptors here all came from a human donor in good health (CMV status not recorded). Some clones in this sample may be carry-over from other donors' samples.

V gene TRBV27 combines with J gene TRBJ2-3, with 9 bases matching TRBD1. The V and J ends lost 3 bases and 5 bases, in that order; junction bases with no gene match: 6. In germline, CDR1 is MNHEY, CDR2 SMNVEV (reference sequence). CDR3 size: 15 residues. As DNA, the CDR3 is TGTGCCAGCAGTTTGGGACAGGGTTCCGGAGATACGCAGTATTTT. Its protein product is CASSLGQGSGDTQYF.

Ten or more counts support this clonotype. The CDR3 DNA follows: TGTGCCAGCAGCCTCGGACAGTTCTACGAGCAGTACTTC. The encoded protein is CASSLGQFYEQYF. The chain employs TRBV7-9 and TRBJ2-7; D is perhaps TRBD1 (6 bases). The CDR3 runs 13 residues. V lost 5 bases and J 3 bases, leaving 11 bases between the germline ends. CDR1 is SEHNR and CDR2 is FQNEAQ in the germline V gene (reference sequence). The full variable domain, completed using reference TRBV7-9 and TRBJ2-7, is DTGVSQNPRHKITKRGQNVTFRCDPISEHNRLYWYRQTLGQGPEFLTYFQNEAQLEKSRLLSDRFSAERPKGSFSTLEIQRTEQGDSAMYLCASSLGQFYEQYFGPGTRLTVT.

This clonotype was detected a few times. As DNA, the CDR3 is TGTGCCAGCAGTTTATGGCGAGGGGATATAGCCAAAAACATTCAGTACTTC. Its translation is CASSLWRGDIAKNIQYF. The chain is built from TRBV28 and TRBJ2-4, with D perhaps being TRBD1 or TRBD2 (5 bases each). The CDR3 sequence is 17 residues long. V gave up 0 bases and J gave up 0 bases, with 12 bases separating them. CDR1 is MDHEN and CDR2 is SYDVKM in the germline V gene.

The table lists this clonotype with a count of one. CDR3 loop: CASSQDGLAGYTYEQYF. DNA for the CDR3: TGTGCCAGCAGCCAAGACGGGCTAGCGGGATATACCTACGAGCAGTACTTC. The chain combines TRBV4-2 with TRBJ2-7, with 9 bases lining up with TRBD2. CDR1 is LGHNA and CDR2 is YNFKEQ in the germline V gene. After removal of 0 bases from V and 2 bases from J, the junction contained 8 bases not matched to a gene. The CDR3 runs to 17 residues.

The chain links TRBV9 to TRBJ2-3, with 8 positions matching TRBD1. Germline CDR1 SGDLS, CDR2 YYNGEE. With V trimmed by 0 bases and J by 2 bases, 5 bases remained unmatched. This CDR3 is built from 16 residues. CDR3 DNA: TGTGCCAGCAGCGTAGCGGACAGGGCCACCACAGATACGCAGTATTTT. It translates to CASSVADRATTDTQYF.

V is TRBV29-1 and J is TRBJ2-1, with a tentative D call TRBD2 (6 bases). The CDR3 contains 15 residues. Per germline, CDR1 SQVTM and CDR2 ANQGSEA. V was cut by 4 bases and J by 1 base, with 14 bases left in between. This chain's CDR3 is CSVVGGETSYNEQFF. CDR3 nucleotide sequence: TGCAGCGTTGTCGGAGGGGAGACATCCTACAATGAGCAGTTCTTC.

In regard to this clonotype: This is likely a read error, given that the CDR3 carries no conserved phenylalanine or tryptophan at its end. CDR3 region: CASSPDTSYNEQFL. In DNA, the CDR3 is TGTGCCAGCAGCCCGGACACCTCCTACAATGAGCAGTTCTTA. V and J are TRBV11-2 and TRBJ2-1, with TRBD1 as a possible D gene (5 bases). The CDR3 extends over 14 amino acids. CDR1 is SGHAT, CDR2 FQNNGV, per germline. V was pared by 5 bases and J by 0 bases, with 8 bases between.

V usage is TRBV12-3 or TRBV12-4 and J usage is TRBJ2-7, with a tentative D call TRBD2 (5 bases). The V end lost 6 bases, the J end lost 0 bases, and 18 bases lay between the germline ends. CDR3 length equals 16 residues. The CDR3 is CASSREGIGSSYEQYF. CDR3 coding DNA: TGTGCCAGCAGCCGGGAAGGGATAGGGAGCTCCTACGAGCAGTACTTC.

The chain joins TRBV7-2 to TRBJ2-7; a possible D gene is TRBD2 (5 bases). Germline V gene lookup returns CDR1 SGHTA and CDR2 FQGNSA. This CDR3 is 14 amino acids long. Trimming removed 5 bases from V and 6 bases from J, with 17 bases in between. This CDR3 reads CTSSLPGFAGEQYF. CDR3 nucleotide sequence: TGTACCAGCAGCCTCCCGGGGTTCGCAGGCGAGCAGTACTTC. The variable domain in full, with the rest retrieved from reference TRBV7-2 and TRBJ2-7, is GAGVSQSPSNKVTEKGKDVELRCDPISGHTALYWYRQSLGQGLEFLIYFQGNSAPDKSGLPSDRFSAERTGGSVSTLTIQRTQQEDSAVYLCTSSLPGFAGEQYFGPGTRLTVT.

The chain employs TRBV12-3 or TRBV12-4 and TRBJ1-1, with TRBD1 as a possible D gene (6 bases). V lost 6 bases, J lost 1 base, and 15 bases lay in between. This CDR3 contains 15 residues. In DNA form, the CDR3 reads TGTGCCAGCAGGGGTGGGGGGCAAAAGAACACTGAAGCTTTCTTT. It yields the protein CASRGGGQKNTEAFF.

This clonotype was seen a handful of times. This chain links TRBV7-2 with TRBJ1-1; D is ambiguous. CDR1 and CDR2 from the germline V gene are SGHTA and FQGNSA. The CDR3 is 14 residues long. The V and J ends lost 4 bases and 11 bases respectively, with 20 bases between them. The CDR3 region has the DNA TGTGCCAGCAGCTCCCAAGTCTCCAGTTTGGGGGCTTTCTTT. Its protein product is CASSSQVSSLGAFF.

At least ten counts were recorded for this clonotype. This chain connects TRBV7-6 to TRBJ1-5; a possible D gene is TRBD1 (5 bases). This CDR3 is 15 amino acids long. V dropped 3 bases and J dropped 4 bases, with 13 bases sitting between them. Germline-derived CDR1 and CDR2 are SGHVS and FNYEAQ. The CDR3 DNA reads as TGTGCCAGCAGCTTTTCTAGCCAGGGAAATCAGCCCCAGCATTTT. Its translation is CASSFSSQGNQPQHF.

The chain is built from TRBV29-1 and TRBJ1-4; possibly TRBD1 for D (5 bases). Deletions cut 6 bases from V and 3 bases from J, with 11 bases between. The CDR3 is 13 residues long. CDR1 and CDR2 from the germline V gene are SQVTM and ANQGSEA. The chain's CDR3 is CSVTRDPNEKLFF. The DNA for the CDR3 is TGCAGCGTGACCCGGGACCCTAATGAAAAACTGTTTTTT.

This chain links TRBV7-2 with TRBJ2-2; a possible D gene is TRBD2 (5 bases). V lost 5 bases, J lost 4 bases, and 20 bases lay in between. This CDR3 has 17 amino acids. The germline gives CDR1 SGHTA, CDR2 FQGNSA. The CDR3 loop is CASSPRVATRSTGELFF. CDR3 DNA: TGTGCCAGCAGCCCTCGGGTAGCGACTCGGTCCACCGGGGAGCTGTTTTTT.

V is TRBV28 and J is TRBJ2-5, with 12 bases that match TRBD1. Germline lookup yields CDR1 MDHEN and CDR2 SYDVKM. The CDR3 runs to 16 residues. Trimming removed 2 bases from V and 5 bases from J; junction bases left unmatched: 6. The chain's CDR3 is CASSLAGQGARETQYF. For the CDR3, the DNA is TGTGCCAGCAGTTTAGCGGGACAGGGGGCAAGGGAGACCCAGTACTTC.

This clonotype was detected only a few times. The chain recombines TRBV5-6 with TRBJ1-6; D is unclear. The germline V and J ends were trimmed by 2 bases and 13 bases, with 10 bases remaining between them. Germline V lookup: CDR1 SGHDT, CDR2 YYEEEE. This CDR3 is 12 amino acids long. CDR3 nucleotide sequence: TGTGCCAGCAGCTTTGCAAGCTTGCCCCTCCACTTT. Translating gives CASSFASLPLHF. The whole variable domain, filled in from reference TRBV5-6 and TRBJ1-6, reads DAGVTQSPTHLIKTRGQQVTLRCSPKSGHDTVSWYQQALGQGPQFIFQYYEEEERQRGNFPDRFSGHQFPNYSSELNVNALLLGDSALYLCASSFASLPLHFGNGTRLTVT.

The chain joins TRBV28 to TRBJ1-6, with D tentatively TRBD1 (6 bases). V was trimmed by 4 bases and J by 13 bases, leaving 20 bases between them. The germline CDR1 and CDR2 sequences are MDHEN and SYDVKM. The CDR3 contains 15 residues. The CDR3 loop reads CASSSFGRGSMPLHF. CDR3 sequence (DNA): TGTGCCAGCAGTTCTTTTGGCAGGGGCTCGATGCCCCTCCACTTT.